This T cell receptor beta chain is from a study of beta chain features in type 1 diabetes. Of note for this clone: Antigen: not known. A junction end diverges from the germline sequence, so it may reflect a read error.

Sampling consisted of one heparinised blood draw per donor, averaging approximately 120 mL. The authors reverse transcribed all of the isolated RNA, so sequencing captured expressed TCRB transcripts. Some clones are missing from TCRdb's copy, which holds only in-frame ones; the method was immunoSEQ multiplex PCR. The sample yields 100,000 to 150,000 clones, 15% to 20% seen once. Study results and limitations: Shortening of TCRB CDR3s, moderate but significant, appeared in all four CD4+ subsets of Type 1 diabetes patients. Patients' naive, central memory and regulatory TCRB repertoires appeared more alike than those of healthy donors. Cells carrying high TCR expression could end up over-represented when cDNA is sequenced.

The receptor was isolated from a man younger than 35 with type 1 diabetes. Sequencing was done on a sample of central memory CD4+ T cells from blood.

Here the CDR3 reads CASSVGNSLGTQYF. The CDR3 nucleotides are TGTGCTAGCAGCGTCGGAAATTCGCTCGGTACGCAGTATTTT. The V call is TRBV7-7, the J call TRBJ2-3; no firm D call. This CDR3 comprises 14 residues. CDR1 is SSHAT and CDR2 is FNYEAQ in the germline V gene (reference sequence). The whole variable domain, remainder taken from reference TRBV7-7 and TRBJ2-3, is GAGVSQSPRYKVTKRGQDVTLRCDPISSHATLYWYQQALGQGPEFLTYFNYEAQPDKSGLPSDRFSAERPEGSISTLTIQRTEQRDSAMYRCASSVGNSLGTQYFGPGTRLTVL.